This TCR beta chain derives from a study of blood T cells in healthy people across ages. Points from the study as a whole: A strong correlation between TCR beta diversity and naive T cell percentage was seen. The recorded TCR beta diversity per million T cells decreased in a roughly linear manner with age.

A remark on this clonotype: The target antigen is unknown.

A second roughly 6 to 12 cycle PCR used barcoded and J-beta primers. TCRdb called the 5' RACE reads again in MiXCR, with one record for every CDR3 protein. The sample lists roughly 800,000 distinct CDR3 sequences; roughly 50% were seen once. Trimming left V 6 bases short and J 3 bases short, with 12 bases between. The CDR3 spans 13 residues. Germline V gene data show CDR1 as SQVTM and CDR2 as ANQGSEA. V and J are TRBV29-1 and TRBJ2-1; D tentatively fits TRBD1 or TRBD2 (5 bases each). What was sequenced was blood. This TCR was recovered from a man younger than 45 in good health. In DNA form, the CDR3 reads TGCAGCGTCGGGGACGGGGACTACAATGAGCAGTTCTTC. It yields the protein CSVGDGDYNEQFF.